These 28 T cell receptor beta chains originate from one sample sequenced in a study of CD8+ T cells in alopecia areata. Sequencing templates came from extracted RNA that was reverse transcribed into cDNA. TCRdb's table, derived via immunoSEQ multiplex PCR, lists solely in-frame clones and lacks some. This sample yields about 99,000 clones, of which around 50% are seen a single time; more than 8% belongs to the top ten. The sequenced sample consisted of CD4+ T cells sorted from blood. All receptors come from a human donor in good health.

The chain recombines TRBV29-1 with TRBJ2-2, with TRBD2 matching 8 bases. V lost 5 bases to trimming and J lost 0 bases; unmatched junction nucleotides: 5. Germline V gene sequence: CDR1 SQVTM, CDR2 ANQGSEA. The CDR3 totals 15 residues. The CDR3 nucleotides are TGCAGCGTTTATCTAGCGGGCGCGAACACCGGGGAGCTGTTTTTT. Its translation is CSVYLAGANTGELFF.

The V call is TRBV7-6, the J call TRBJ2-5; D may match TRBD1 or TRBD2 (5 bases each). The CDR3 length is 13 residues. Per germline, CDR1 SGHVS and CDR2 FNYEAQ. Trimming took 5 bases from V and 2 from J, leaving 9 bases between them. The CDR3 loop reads CASSPGPQETQYF. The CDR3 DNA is TGTGCCAGCAGCCCGGGACCGCAAGAGACCCAGTACTTC. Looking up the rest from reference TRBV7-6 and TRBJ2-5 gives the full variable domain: GAGVSQSPRYKVTKRGQDVALRCDPISGHVSLYWYRQALGQGPEFLTYFNYEAQQDKSGLPNDRFSAERPEGSISTLTIQRTEQRDSAMYRCASSPGPQETQYFGPGTRLLVL.

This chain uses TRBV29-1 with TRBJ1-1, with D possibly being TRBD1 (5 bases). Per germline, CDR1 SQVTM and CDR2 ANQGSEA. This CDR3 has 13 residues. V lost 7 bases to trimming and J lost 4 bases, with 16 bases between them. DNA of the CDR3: TGCAGCGCCTCCAGGGAATCCGGCACTGAAGCTTTCTTT. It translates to CSASRESGTEAFF.

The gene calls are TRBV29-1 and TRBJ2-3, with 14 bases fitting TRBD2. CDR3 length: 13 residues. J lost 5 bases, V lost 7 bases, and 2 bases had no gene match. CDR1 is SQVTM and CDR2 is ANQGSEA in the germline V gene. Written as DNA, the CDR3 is TGCAGCGCGACTAGCGGGGGGGGAGATACGCAGTATTTT. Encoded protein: CSATSGGGDTQYF.

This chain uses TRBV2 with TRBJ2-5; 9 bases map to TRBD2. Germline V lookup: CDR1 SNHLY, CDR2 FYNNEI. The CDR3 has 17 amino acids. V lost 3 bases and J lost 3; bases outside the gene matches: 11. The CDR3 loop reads CASSDRSGGPSKETQYF. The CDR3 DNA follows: TGTGCCAGCAGTGACAGGAGCGGGGGGCCTTCTAAAGAGACCCAGTACTTC.

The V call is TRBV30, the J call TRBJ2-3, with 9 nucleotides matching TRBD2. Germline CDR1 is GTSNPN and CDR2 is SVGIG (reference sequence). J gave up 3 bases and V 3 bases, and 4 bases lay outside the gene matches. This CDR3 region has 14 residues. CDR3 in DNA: TGTGCCTGGAGGCCTAGCGGGGCGACAGATACGCAGTATTTT. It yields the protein CAWRPSGATDTQYF.

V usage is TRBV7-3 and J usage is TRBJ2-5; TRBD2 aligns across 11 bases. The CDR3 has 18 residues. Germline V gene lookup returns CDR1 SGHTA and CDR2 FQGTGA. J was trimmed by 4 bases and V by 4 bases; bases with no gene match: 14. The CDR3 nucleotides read TGTGCCAGCAGCTCACGGACTAGCGGGTTGATGGTAGGAGAGACCCAGTACTTC. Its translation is CASSSRTSGLMVGETQYF.

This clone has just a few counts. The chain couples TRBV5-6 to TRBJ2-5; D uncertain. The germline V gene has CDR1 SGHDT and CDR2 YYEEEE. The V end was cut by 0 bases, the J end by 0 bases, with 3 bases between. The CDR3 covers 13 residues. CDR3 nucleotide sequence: TGTGCCAGCAGCTTGGGGGACCAAGAGACCCAGTACTTC. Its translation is CASSLGDQETQYF.

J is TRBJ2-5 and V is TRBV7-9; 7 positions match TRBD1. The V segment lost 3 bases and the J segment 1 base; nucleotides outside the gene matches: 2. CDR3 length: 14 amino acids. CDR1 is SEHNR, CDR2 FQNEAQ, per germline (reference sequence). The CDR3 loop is CASSFDRVQETQYF. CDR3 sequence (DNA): TGTGCCAGCAGCTTCGACAGGGTCCAAGAGACCCAGTACTTC. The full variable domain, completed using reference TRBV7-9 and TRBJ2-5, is DTGVSQNPRHKITKRGQNVTFRCDPISEHNRLYWYRQTLGQGPEFLTYFQNEAQLEKSRLLSDRFSAERPKGSFSTLEIQRTEQGDSAMYLCASSFDRVQETQYFGPGTRLLVL.

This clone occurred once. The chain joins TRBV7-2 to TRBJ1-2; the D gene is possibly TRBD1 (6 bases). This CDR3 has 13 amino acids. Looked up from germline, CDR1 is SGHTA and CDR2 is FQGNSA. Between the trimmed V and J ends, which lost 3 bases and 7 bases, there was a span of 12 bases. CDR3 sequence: CASSLDRSSGYTF. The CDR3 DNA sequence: TGTGCCAGCAGCTTGGACAGATCTAGTGGCTACACCTTC.

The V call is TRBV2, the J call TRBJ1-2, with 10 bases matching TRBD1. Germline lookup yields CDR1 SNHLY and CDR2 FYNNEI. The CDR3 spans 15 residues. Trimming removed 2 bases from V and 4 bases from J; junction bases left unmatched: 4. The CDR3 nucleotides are TGTGCCAGCAGTGAACGGGGACAGGGGCCCTATGGCTACACCTTC. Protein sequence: CASSERGQGPYGYTF.

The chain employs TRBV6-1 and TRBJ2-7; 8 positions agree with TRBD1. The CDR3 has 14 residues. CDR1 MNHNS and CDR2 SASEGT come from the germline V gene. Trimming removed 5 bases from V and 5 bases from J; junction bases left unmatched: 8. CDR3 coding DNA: TGTGCCAGCAGTACGCAGGGGGCGAGAGACGAGCAGTACTTC. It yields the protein CASSTQGARDEQYF.

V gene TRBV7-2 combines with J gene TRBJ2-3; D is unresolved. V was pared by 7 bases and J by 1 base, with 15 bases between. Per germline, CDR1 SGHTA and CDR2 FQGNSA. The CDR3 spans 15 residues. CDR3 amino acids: CASTRQGPGTDTQYF. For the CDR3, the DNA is TGTGCCAGCACCCGACAAGGACCGGGCACAGATACGCAGTATTTT.

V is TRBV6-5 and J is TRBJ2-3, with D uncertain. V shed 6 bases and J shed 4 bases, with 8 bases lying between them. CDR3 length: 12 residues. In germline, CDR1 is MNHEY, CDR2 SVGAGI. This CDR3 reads CASRDAADTQYF. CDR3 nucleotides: TGTGCCAGCAGGGATGCCGCAGATACGCAGTATTTT.

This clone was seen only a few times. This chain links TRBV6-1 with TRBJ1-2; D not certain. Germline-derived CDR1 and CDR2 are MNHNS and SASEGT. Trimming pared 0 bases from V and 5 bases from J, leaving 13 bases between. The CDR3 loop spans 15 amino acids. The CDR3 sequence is CASSEAGEGGYGYTF. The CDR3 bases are TGTGCCAGCAGTGAAGCCGGGGAAGGAGGGTATGGCTACACCTTC.

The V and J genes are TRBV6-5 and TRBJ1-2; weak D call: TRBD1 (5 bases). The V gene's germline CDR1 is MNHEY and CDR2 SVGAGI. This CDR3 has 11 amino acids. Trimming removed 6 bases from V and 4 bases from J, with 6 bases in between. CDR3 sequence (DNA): TGTGCCAGCAGCCAGGGCTATGGCTACACCTTC. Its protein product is CASSQGYGYTF.

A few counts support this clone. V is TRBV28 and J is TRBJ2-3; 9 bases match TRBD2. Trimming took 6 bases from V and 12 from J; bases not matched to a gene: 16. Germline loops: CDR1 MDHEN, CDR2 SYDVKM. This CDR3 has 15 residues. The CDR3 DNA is TGTGCCAGCAGCCTAGGGGGCGGGGGGGCCCCCCAACAGTATTTT. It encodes CASSLGGGGAPQQYF.

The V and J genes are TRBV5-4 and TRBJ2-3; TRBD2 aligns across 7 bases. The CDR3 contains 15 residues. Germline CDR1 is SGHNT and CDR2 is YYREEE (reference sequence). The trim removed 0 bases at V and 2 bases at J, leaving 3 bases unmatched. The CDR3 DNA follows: TGTGCCAGCAGCTTGGAAGGACTAGACACAGATACGCAGTATTTT. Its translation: CASSLEGLDTDTQYF.

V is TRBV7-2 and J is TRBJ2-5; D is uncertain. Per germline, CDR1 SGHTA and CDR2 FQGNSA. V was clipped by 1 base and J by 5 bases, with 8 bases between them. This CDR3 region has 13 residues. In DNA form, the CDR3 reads TGTGCCAGCAGCTTAGGAATCTGGGAGACCCAGTACTTC. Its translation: CASSLGIWETQYF.

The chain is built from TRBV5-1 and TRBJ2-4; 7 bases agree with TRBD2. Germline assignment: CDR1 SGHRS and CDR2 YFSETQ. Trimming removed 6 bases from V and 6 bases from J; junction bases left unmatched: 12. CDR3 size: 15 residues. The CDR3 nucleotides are TGCGCCAGCACCCTTGAAGCGGGGCCCGGAAACATTCAGTACTTC. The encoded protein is CASTLEAGPGNIQYF.

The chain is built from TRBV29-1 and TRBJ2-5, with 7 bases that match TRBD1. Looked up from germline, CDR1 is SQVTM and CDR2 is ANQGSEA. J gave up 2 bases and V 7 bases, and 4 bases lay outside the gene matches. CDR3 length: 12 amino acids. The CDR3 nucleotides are TGCAGCGCCGGGACAGCTCAAGAGACCCAGTACTTC. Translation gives CSAGTAQETQYF.

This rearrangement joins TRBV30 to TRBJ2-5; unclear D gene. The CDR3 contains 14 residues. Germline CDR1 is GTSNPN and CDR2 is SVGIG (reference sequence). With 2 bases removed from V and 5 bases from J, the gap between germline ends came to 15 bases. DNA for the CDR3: TGTGCCTGGAGTCCGGCCCCCCAAATGGAGACCCAGTACTTC. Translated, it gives CAWSPAPQMETQYF.

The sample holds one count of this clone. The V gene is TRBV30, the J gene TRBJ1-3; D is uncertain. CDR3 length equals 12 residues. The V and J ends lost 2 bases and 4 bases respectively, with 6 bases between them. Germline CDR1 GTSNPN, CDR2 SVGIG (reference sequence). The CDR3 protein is CAWSSPGNTIYF. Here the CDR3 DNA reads TGTGCCTGGAGTTCCCCGGGAAACACCATATATTTT. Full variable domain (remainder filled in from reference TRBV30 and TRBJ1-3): SQTIHQWPATLVQPVGSPLSLECTVEGTSNPNLYWYRQAAGRGLQLLFYSVGIGQISSEVPQNLSASRPQDRQFILSSKKLLLSDSGFYLCAWSSPGNTIYFGEGSWLTVV.

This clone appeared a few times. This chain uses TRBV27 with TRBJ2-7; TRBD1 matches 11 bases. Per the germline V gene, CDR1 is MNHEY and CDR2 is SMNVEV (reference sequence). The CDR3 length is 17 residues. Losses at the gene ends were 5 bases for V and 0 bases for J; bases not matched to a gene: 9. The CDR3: CASSRHYGTGGSYEQYF. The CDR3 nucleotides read TGTGCCAGCAGTCGCCACTACGGGACAGGGGGCTCCTACGAGCAGTACTTC.

The CDR3 loop is CSVRDRGPTEAFF. As DNA, the CDR3 is TGCAGCGTCCGGGACAGGGGCCCGACTGAAGCTTTCTTT. The chain is built from TRBV29-1 and TRBJ1-1, with TRBD1 identical over 10 bases. This CDR3 has 13 residues. V lost 6 bases to trimming and J lost 5 bases; unmatched junction nucleotides: 6. Germline V CDR1 and CDR2: SQVTM, ANQGSEA.

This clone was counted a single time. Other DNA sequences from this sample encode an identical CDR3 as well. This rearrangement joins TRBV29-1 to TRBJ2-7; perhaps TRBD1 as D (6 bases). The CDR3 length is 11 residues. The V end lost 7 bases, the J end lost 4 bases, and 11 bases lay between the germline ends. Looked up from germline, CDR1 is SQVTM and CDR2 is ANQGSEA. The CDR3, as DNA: TGCAGCGCCGGAGACAGGTACGAGCAGTACTTC. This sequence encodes CSAGDRYEQYF.

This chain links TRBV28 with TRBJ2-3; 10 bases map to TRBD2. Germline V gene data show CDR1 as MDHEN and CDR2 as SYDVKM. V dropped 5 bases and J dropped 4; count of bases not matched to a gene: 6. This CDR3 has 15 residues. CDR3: CASSPAGGLSDTQYF. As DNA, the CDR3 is TGTGCCAGCAGTCCAGCGGGGGGGCTCTCAGATACGCAGTATTTT.

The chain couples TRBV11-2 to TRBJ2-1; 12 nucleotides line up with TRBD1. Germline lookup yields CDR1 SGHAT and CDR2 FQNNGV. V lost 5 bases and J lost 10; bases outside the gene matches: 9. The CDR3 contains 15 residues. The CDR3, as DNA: TGTGCCAGCAGCCGAGGGGGACAGGGGGCGGAGGAGCAGTTCTTC. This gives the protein CASSRGGQGAEEQFF. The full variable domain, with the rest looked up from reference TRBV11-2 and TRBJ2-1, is EAGVAQSPRYKIIEKRQSVAFWCNPISGHATLYWYQQILGQGPKLLIQFQNNGVVDDSQLPKDRFSAERLKGVDSTLKIQPAKLEDSAVYLCASSRGGQGAEEQFFGPGTRLTVL.